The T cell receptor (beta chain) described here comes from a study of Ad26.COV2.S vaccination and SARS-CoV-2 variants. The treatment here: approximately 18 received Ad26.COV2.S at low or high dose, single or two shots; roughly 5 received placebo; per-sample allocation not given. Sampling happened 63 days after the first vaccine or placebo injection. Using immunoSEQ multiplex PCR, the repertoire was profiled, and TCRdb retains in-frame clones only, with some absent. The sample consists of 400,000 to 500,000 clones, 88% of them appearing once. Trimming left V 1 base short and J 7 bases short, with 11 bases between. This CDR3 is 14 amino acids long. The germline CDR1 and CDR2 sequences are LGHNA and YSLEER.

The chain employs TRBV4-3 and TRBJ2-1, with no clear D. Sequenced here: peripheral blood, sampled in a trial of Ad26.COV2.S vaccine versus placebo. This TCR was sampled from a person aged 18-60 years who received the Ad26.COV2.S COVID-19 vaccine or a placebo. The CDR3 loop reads CASSQGSYGNEQFF. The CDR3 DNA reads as TGCGCCAGCAGCCAAGGCTCCTATGGAAATGAGCAGTTCTTC.